The rows below give T cell receptor beta chains drawn from one sample of a study of CD8 T cells in ankylosing spondylitis. TCRdb passed the 5' RACE reads through MiXCR, listing each CDR3 protein once. The top ten clones hold 1.1% of a sample with fewer than 400,000 distinct CDR3 sequences, under 15% of them seen once. Sequenced: blood, either unsorted or a sorted T cell fraction (not recorded which). The origin of the receptors is a male donor with ankylosing spondylitis or in good health (not recorded which). Both conserved end residues are part of each CDR3. D genes are given only for firm matches. Only part of the rows carry a size: once, few, many, or a class if the clone is expanded.

j_gene,abundance,d_gene,v_gene,CDR3aa,CDR3nt
TRBJ2-1,few,-,TRBV11-3,CASSPRDRYNEQFF,TGTGCCAGCAGCCCCCGGGACCGGTACAATGAGCAGTTCTTC
TRBJ1-2,-,-,TRBV5-1,CASSLEGETYGYTF,TGCGCCAGCAGCTTGGAGGGGGAGACCTATGGCTACACCTTC
TRBJ1-2,-,-,TRBV20-1,CSARVQQVNYGYTF,TGCAGTGCTAGAGTCCAACAGGTTAACTATGGCTACACCTTC
TRBJ2-7,few,-,TRBV27,CASSSSVSPYEQYF,TGTGCCAGCAGTTCGTCCGTTTCACCCTACGAGCAGTACTTC
TRBJ2-5,-,-,TRBV5-1,CASRQTSSETQYF,TGCGCCAGCAGGCAAACTAGCTCCGAGACCCAGTACTTC
TRBJ2-5,many,TRBD1,TRBV6-6,CASSSGQGRETQYF,TGTGCCAGCAGTTCGGGACAGGGGAGGGAGACCCAGTACTTC
TRBJ2-2,few,TRBD2,TRBV18,CASSPGLPTSTGELFF,TGTGCCAGCTCTCCGGGACTACCTACGAGCACCGGGGAGCTGTTTTTT
TRBJ2-3,-,TRBD2,TRBV5-6,CASSFGEGLGKDTQYF,TGTGCCAGCAGCTTCGGAGAGGGACTAGGCAAAGATACGCAGTATTTT
TRBJ1-4,many,-,TRBV27,CASRGEGLNNEKLFF,TGTGCCAGCAGAGGCGAGGGGCTCAATAATGAAAAACTGTTTTTT
TRBJ2-7,few,-,TRBV5-1,CASSLTGTTYEQYF,TGCGCCAGCAGCTTGACCGGGACAACCTACGAGCAGTACTTC
TRBJ2-7,-,-,TRBV6-5,CASSYFPGGYEQYF,TGTGCCAGCAGTTACTTTCCCGGCGGCTACGAGCAGTACTTC
TRBJ1-2,many,-,TRBV11-2,CASSLVGNYGYTF,TGTGCCAGCAGTCTGGTGGGTAACTATGGCTACACCTTC
TRBJ2-7,few,-,TRBV3-1,CASSRGQYEQYF,TGTGCCAGCAGCCGAGGACAGTACGAGCAGTACTTC
TRBJ1-2,few,-,TRBV3-1,CASSQMYGYTF,TGTGCCAGCAGCCAAATGTATGGCTACACCTTC
TRBJ2-3,few,TRBD2,TRBV7-2,CASSLRRGGRTDTQYF,TGTGCCAGCAGCTTACGGCGGGGGGGCAGGACAGATACGCAGTATTTT
TRBJ2-1,-,-,TRBV11-1,CASRGTENEQFF,TGTGCCAGCCGCGGGACAGAGAATGAGCAGTTCTTC
TRBJ2-5,few,-,TRBV14,CASSQENRTGTKETQYF,TGTGCCAGCAGCCAAGAAAACCGTACAGGCACCAAAGAGACCCAGTACTTC
TRBJ2-7,-,-,TRBV2,CASSELGNYEQYF,TGTGCCAGCAGTGAATTGGGGAACTACGAGCAGTACTTC
TRBJ2-2,-,-,TRBV20-1,CSARDPGGELFF,TGCAGTGCTAGAGACCCGGGCGGGGAGCTGTTTTTT
TRBJ2-5,once,-,TRBV9,CASSVEGETQYF,TGTGCCAGCAGCGTAGAAGGAGAGACCCAGTACTTC
TRBJ2-2,few,-,TRBV29-1,CSVDTGAPNTGELFF,TGCAGCGTTGACACGGGTGCTCCGAACACCGGGGAGCTGTTTTTT
TRBJ2-5,-,-,TRBV10-3,CAISGSSRGLETQYF,TGTGCCATCAGTGGAAGCTCGCGGGGTTTGGAGACCCAGTACTTC
TRBJ1-1,many,TRBD1,TRBV4-2,CASSQEHRGKDEAFF,TGTGCCAGCAGCCAAGAACACAGGGGGAAAGATGAAGCTTTCTTT
TRBJ2-3,-,-,TRBV12-3/TRBV12-4,CASILGRRGTQYF,TGTGCCAGCATCCTCGGACGCCGGGGTACGCAGTATTTT
TRBJ2-2,-,TRBD2,TRBV4-1,CASSQVRTSGVSGTGELFF,TGCGCCAGCAGCCAAGTTAGGACTAGCGGGGTTTCCGGGACCGGGGAGCTGTTTTTT
TRBJ2-3,few,TRBD1,TRBV5-1,CASSFTTGTGSDTQYF,TGCGCCAGCAGCTTTACTACCGGGACAGGGTCAGATACGCAGTATTTT
TRBJ2-7,few,-,TRBV27,CAIVWFSYEQYF,TGTGCCATCGTTTGGTTTTCCTACGAGCAGTACTTC
TRBJ2-7,-,-,TRBV19,CASSKADTLTYEQYF,TGTGCCAGTAGTAAGGCAGACACTTTGACCTACGAGCAGTACTTC
TRBJ1-4,few,-,TRBV27,CASSAQGLGEKLFF,TGTGCCAGCAGTGCTCAGGGTTTGGGTGAAAAACTGTTTTTT
TRBJ2-1,-,TRBD1,TRBV11-2,CASSRGTGYYNEQFF,TGTGCCAGCAGCCGCGGGACAGGCTATTACAATGAGCAGTTCTTC
TRBJ2-3,few,TRBD1,TRBV6-1,CASSVTGGSDTQYF,TGTGCCAGCAGTGTTACAGGGGGGTCAGATACGCAGTATTTT
TRBJ1-2,-,-,TRBV6-5,CASSYPDTRANYGYTF,TGTGCCAGCAGTTACCCTGACACCCGAGCTAACTATGGCTACACCTTC
TRBJ2-3,-,-,TRBV6-5,CASSYARDSTDTQYF,TGTGCCAGCAGTTACGCACGGGACAGCACAGATACGCAGTATTTT
TRBJ2-3,-,-,TRBV7-8,CASSPVGGPTDTQYF,TGTGCCAGCAGCCCAGTCGGGGGACCCACAGATACGCAGTATTTT
TRBJ1-1,-,TRBD1,TRBV7-2,CASSSRQGLMNTEAFF,TGTGCCAGCAGCTCCAGACAGGGACTTATGAACACTGAAGCTTTCTTT
TRBJ1-1,many,-,TRBV7-9,CASSFMGTEAFF,TGTGCCAGCAGCTTTATGGGGACTGAAGCTTTCTTT
TRBJ2-3,-,-,TRBV7-9,CASSLPSMDTQYF,TGTGCCAGCAGCTTACCTAGCATGGATACGCAGTATTTT
TRBJ2-1,many,TRBD1,TRBV5-1,CASSRISGTGTYNEQFF,TGCGCCAGCAGCCGCATTTCCGGGACAGGGACCTACAATGAGCAGTTCTTC
TRBJ2-3,-,-,TRBV7-2,CASSPLGVVTDTQYF,TGTGCCAGCAGCCCCTTGGGGGTAGTCACAGATACGCAGTATTTT
TRBJ2-7,few,-,TRBV12-3/TRBV12-4,CASSLVEGSYEQYF,TGTGCCAGCAGTTTGGTGGAGGGCTCCTACGAGCAGTACTTC
TRBJ2-7,few,TRBD2,TRBV9,CASSVDGQRGVQYF,TGTGCCAGCAGCGTAGATGGGCAGCGGGGGGTGCAGTACTTC
TRBJ2-7,few,-,TRBV25-1,CASSEYGGSKNEQYF,TGTGCCAGCAGTGAATATGGGGGATCGAAGAACGAGCAGTACTTC
TRBJ2-4,-,-,TRBV7-2,CASSPWGGLAKNIQYF,TGTGCCAGCAGCCCATGGGGGGGGCTAGCCAAAAACATTCAGTACTTC
TRBJ1-6,-,-,TRBV5-6,CASSLEGREDSPLHF,TGTGCCAGCAGCTTGGAGGGCAGGGAGGATTCACCCCTCCACTTT
TRBJ1-5,few,-,TRBV6-5,CASSYPDSLDIGNQPQHF,TGTGCCAGCAGTTACCCGGACAGCCTCGATATTGGCAATCAGCCCCAGCATTTT
TRBJ2-1,few,-,TRBV5-1,CASSLYSDFSYNEQFF,TGCGCCAGCAGCCTTTATAGCGATTTCTCCTACAATGAGCAGTTCTTC
TRBJ1-1,-,-,TRBV5-1,CASSLDDSEAFF,TGCGCCAGCAGCTTGGACGACAGTGAAGCTTTCTTT
TRBJ2-2,-,-,TRBV9,CASSVLPDPSGELFF,TGTGCCAGCAGCGTCCTACCTGACCCGTCCGGGGAGCTGTTTTTT
TRBJ2-3,-,-,TRBV5-4,CASSLTVGTQYF,TGTGCCAGCAGCTTGACAGTGGGTACGCAGTATTTT
TRBJ1-1,few,-,TRBV5-1,CASSGGRPNTEAFF,TGCGCCAGCAGCGGGGGACGTCCCAACACTGAAGCTTTCTTT
TRBJ1-1,few,-,TRBV7-9,CASSWGRLTDTEAFF,TGTGCCAGCAGCTGGGGACGTCTCACGGACACTGAAGCTTTCTTT
TRBJ2-4,-,-,TRBV29-1,CSAQAPVGIQYF,TGCAGCGCCCAGGCCCCAGTGGGCATTCAGTACTTC
TRBJ2-3,many,TRBD2,TRBV13,CASSLRRGGDTDTQYF,TGTGCCAGCAGCTTACGCCGGGGGGGTGACACAGATACGCAGTATTTT
TRBJ2-5,few,TRBD1,TRBV6-5,CASSSEDRAKETQYF,TGTGCCAGCAGTTCCGAGGACAGGGCTAAGGAGACCCAGTACTTC
TRBJ2-3,many,-,TRBV5-1,CASSIGDPTDTQYF,TGCGCCAGCAGCATCGGGGACCCCACAGATACGCAGTATTTT